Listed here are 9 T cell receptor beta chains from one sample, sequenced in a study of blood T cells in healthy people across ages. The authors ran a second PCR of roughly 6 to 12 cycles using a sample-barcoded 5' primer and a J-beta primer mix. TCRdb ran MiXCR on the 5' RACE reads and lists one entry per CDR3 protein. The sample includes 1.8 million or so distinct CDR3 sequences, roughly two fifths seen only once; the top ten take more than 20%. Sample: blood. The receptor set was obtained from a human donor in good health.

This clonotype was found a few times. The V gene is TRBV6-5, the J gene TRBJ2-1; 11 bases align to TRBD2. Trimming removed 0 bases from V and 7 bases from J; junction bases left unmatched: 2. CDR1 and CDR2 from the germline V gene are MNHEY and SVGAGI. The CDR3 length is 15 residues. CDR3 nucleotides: TGTGCCAGCAGTTACTCACCTAGCGGGGGGAATGAGCAGTTCTTC. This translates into CASSYSPSGGNEQFF.

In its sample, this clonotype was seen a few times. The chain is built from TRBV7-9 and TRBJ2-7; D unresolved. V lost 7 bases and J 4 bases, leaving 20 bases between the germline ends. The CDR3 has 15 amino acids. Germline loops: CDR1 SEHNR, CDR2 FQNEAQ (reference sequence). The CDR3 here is CASTSVSGQTYEQYF. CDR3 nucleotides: TGTGCCAGCACCTCCGTTTCTGGGCAGACTTACGAGCAGTACTTC.

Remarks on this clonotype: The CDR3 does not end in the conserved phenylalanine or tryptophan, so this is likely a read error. The CDR3 nucleotides read TGTGCCAGCAGCCCGGGGGGGCCTTACTATGGCTACACCTGC. The encoded protein is CASSPGGPYYGYTC. The V and J genes are TRBV7-2 and TRBJ1-2; D perhaps matches TRBD1 (6 bases). Germline V gene sequence: CDR1 SGHTA, CDR2 FQGNSA. CDR3 length: 14 residues. V gave up 5 bases and J gave up 3 bases, with 13 bases separating them.

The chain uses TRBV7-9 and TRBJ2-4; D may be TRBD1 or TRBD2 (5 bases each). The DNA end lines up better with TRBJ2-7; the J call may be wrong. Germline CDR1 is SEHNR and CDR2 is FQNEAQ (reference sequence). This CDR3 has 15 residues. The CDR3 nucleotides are TGTGCCAGCAGCTTAGTCCGGGGCATCTTCTACGAGCAGTACTTC. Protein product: CASSLVRGIFYEQYF.

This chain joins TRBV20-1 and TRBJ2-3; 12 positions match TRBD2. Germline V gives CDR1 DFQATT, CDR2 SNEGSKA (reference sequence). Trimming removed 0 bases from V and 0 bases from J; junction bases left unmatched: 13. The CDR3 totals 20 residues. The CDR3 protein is CSARDLGLAGVPTSTDTQYF. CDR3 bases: TGCAGTGCTAGAGATTTGGGACTAGCGGGCGTACCCACTAGCACAGATACGCAGTATTTT.

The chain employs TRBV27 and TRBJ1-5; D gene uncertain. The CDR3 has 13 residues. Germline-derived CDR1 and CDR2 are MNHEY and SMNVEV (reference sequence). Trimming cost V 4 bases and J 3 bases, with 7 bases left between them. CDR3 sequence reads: CASSSLYNQPQHF. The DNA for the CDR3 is TGTGCCAGCAGTTCCCTATACAATCAGCCCCAGCATTTT.

Written as DNA, the CDR3 is TGTGCCACCAGCGTGAGGTATGACTCAGATACGCAGTATTTT. It translates to CATSVRYDSDTQYF. The V and J genes are TRBV15 and TRBJ2-3; D is uncertain. Germline values: CDR1 LNHNV, CDR2 YYDKDF (reference sequence). The germline V and J ends were trimmed by 5 bases and 4 bases, with 13 bases remaining between them. This CDR3 is built from 14 residues.

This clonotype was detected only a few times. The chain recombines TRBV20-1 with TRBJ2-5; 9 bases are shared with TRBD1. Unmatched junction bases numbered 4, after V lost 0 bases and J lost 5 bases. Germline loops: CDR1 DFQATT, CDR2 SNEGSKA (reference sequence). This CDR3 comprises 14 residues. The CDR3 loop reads CSARDRTGVETQYF. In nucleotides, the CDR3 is TGCAGTGCTAGAGATAGGACAGGGGTCGAGACCCAGTACTTC.

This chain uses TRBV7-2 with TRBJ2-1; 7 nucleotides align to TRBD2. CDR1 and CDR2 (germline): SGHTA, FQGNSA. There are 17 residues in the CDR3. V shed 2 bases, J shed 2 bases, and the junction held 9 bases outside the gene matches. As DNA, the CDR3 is TGTGCCAGCAGCTTACGGGCAGCGGGGTTCCCCTACAATGAGCAGTTCTTC. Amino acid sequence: CASSLRAAGFPYNEQFF.